This TCR beta chain was captured in a study of blood T cells in healthy people across ages. For the second PCR, which ran for about 6 to 11 cycles, a sample-barcoded 5' primer and a J-beta primer mix were used. TCRdb analysed the 5' RACE reads with MiXCR anew, one entry per CDR3 protein. The repertoire holds over 500,000 distinct CDR3 sequences, with more than 45% as singletons. This clonotype has just one count. The donors, aged roughly 6 to 95, were healthy Caucasians from Russia. The CDR3 loop spans 14 amino acids. Germline V gene sequence: CDR1 SGHRS, CDR2 YFSETQ. V was cut by 4 bases and J by 4 bases, with 12 bases left in between.

The clonotype originates from a woman aged 80 or over in good health. This chain links TRBV5-1 with TRBJ1-5, with unresolved D. The sample consisted of blood. This CDR3 reads CASSPGRPNQPQHF. The CDR3 bases are TGCGCCAGCAGCCCCGGGAGGCCTAATCAGCCCCAGCATTTT.